Sequencing of this T cell receptor (beta chain) was carried out in a study of regulatory and conventional T cells in RAG deficiency. Regarding this clone: No antigen is known for it.

Genomic DNA came from blood conventional CD4+ T cells gated CD25-low CD127-high. Study findings and constraints: Shannon entropy fell and Simpson indices rose in RAG-deficient patients.

This CDR3 is built from 17 residues. The germline CDR1 and CDR2 sequences are SGHAT and FQNNGV. V was cut by 2 bases and J by 6 bases, with 23 bases left in between. Sequencing was performed with immunoSEQ multiplex PCR; in TCRdb, only in-frame clones are kept and a portion is missing. The table has tens of thousands of clones, roughly 96% seen once. The data were also submitted as part of a second study, on regulatory T cells. This second study notes: Primers: 52 TRBV forward and 13 TRBJ reverse.

Input material: CD25- CD4+ T cells sorted from blood. The receptor was isolated from a human donor in good health. This chain uses TRBV11-2 with TRBJ2-7; D possibly corresponds to TRBD1 (5 bases). CDR3 sequence: CASSLKGVHPYTIEQYF. CDR3 bases: TGTGCCAGCAGCTTAAAAGGGGTTCATCCCTACACCATCGAGCAGTACTTC.